The 5 T cell receptor beta chains given below trace back to one sample, sequenced in a study of T cell repertoires in cytomegalovirus infection. TCRdb reprocessed the reads with MiXCR, giving one entry per CDR3 protein. Here the sample spans approximately 750,000 distinct CDR3 sequences, 35% being singletons. Sequenced: PBMCs. These receptors all come from a human donor in good health (CMV status not recorded). Some clones in this sample may be carry-over from other donors' samples.

V gene TRBV28 combines with J gene TRBJ1-5, with a possible D match to TRBD1 (5 bases). Germline V gene lookup returns CDR1 MDHEN and CDR2 SYDVKM. Trimming pared 4 bases from V and 6 bases from J, leaving 31 bases between. This CDR3 has 20 residues. CDR3 protein: CASSWDQGTEGSLSGQPQHF. CDR3 in DNA: TGTGCCAGCAGTTGGGATCAAGGGACGGAGGGATCCCTTTCGGGTCAGCCCCAGCATTTT.

The chain recombines TRBV5-5 with TRBJ1-2, with D hard to call. Trimming left V 4 bases short and J 2 bases short, with 12 bases between. Germline V lookup: CDR1 SGHKS, CDR2 YYEKEE (reference sequence). The CDR3 extends over 14 amino acids. The chain's CDR3 is CASSLRLGNYGYTF. Here the CDR3 DNA reads TGTGCCAGCAGCCTTCGGCTGGGGAACTATGGCTACACCTTC. The full variable domain, its missing parts supplied by reference TRBV5-5 and TRBJ1-2, is DAGVTQSPTHLIKTRGQQVTLRCSPISGHKSVSWYQQVLGQGPQFIFQYYEKEERGRGNFPDRFSARQFPNYSSELNVNALLLGDSALYLCASSLRLGNYGYTFGSGTRLTVV.

V is TRBV5-5 and J is TRBJ2-1; tentative D call: TRBD1 (6 bases). The germline V and J ends were trimmed by 2 bases and 8 bases, with 14 bases remaining between them. CDR3 length: 14 amino acids. Germline CDR1 reads SGHKS; CDR2 reads YYEKEE (reference sequence). The CDR3 sequence: CASSFGQSIDEQFF. DNA for the CDR3: TGTGCCAGCAGCTTTGGACAGTCGATCGATGAGCAGTTCTTC.

This clonotype was observed a single time. The junction departs from germline at one end; a sequencing error may be responsible. The chain recombines TRBV15 with TRBJ1-1, with 7 bases matching TRBD1. The CDR3 covers 15 residues. From germline, CDR1 is LNHNV and CDR2 YYDKDF (reference sequence). The CDR3 reads CGTSKTGTVNTEAFF. The CDR3 DNA reads TGTGGCACCAGCAAAACCGGGACAGTGAACACTGAAGCTTTCTTT.

This clonotype was counted many times. Germline is not matched at one junction end, which may reflect a read error. The chain is built from TRBV7-2 and TRBJ2-3, with 11 bases aligning to TRBD2. The CDR3 covers 17 residues. Germline V gives CDR1 SGHTA, CDR2 FQGNSA. The DNA of the CDR3 is TGTGCCAGCAGCCTAGCGGGAGGCGGCGGCGGCACAGATACGCAGTATTTT. Protein product: CASSLAGGGGGTDTQYF.